The 21 T cell receptor beta chains below come from one sample, sequenced in a study of cytomegalovirus exposure and HLA in healthy donors. Researchers ran the PCR with 60 Vbeta and 13 Jbeta primers. Sequencing used immunoSEQ multiplex PCR; TCRdb keeps in-frame clones, though not all of them. The sample carries 90,000 to 150,000 clones, about 72% recorded once. Source material: PBMCs. The source is a man aged 45-65 years in good health and CMV-seropositive.

To note about this clone: Different DNA sequences within this sample yield the same CDR3. The chain combines TRBV6-1 with TRBJ1-5; the D gene is possibly TRBD1 (6 bases). The CDR3 length is 14 residues. Germline loops: CDR1 MNHNS, CDR2 SASEGT. Trimming pared 6 bases from V and 7 bases from J, leaving 16 bases between. This CDR3 is CASSDTQGNQPQHF. For the CDR3, the DNA is TGTGCCAGCAGCGACACCCAGGGGAACCAGCCCCAGCATTTT.

J is TRBJ2-3 and V is TRBV5-1; 11 bases line up with TRBD2. The CDR3 is 15 amino acids. Germline V CDR1 and CDR2: SGHRS, YFSETQ. Trimming removed 0 bases from V and 6 bases from J; junction bases left unmatched: 3. The CDR3 coding sequence is TGCGCCAGCAGCTTGGGATGGACTAGCGGGGATACGCAGTATTTT. The encoded protein is CASSLGWTSGDTQYF. The whole variable domain, filled in from reference TRBV5-1 and TRBJ2-3, reads KAGVTQTPRYLIKTRGQQVTLSCSPISGHRSVSWYQQTPGQGLQFLFEYFSETQRNKGNFPGRFSGRQFSNSRSEMNVSTLELGDSALYLCASSLGWTSGDTQYFGPGTRLTVL.

This chain links TRBV7-2 with TRBJ2-5; D gene unclear. The length of the CDR3 is 12 residues. Between the trimmed V and J ends, which lost 4 bases and 0 bases, there was a span of 3 bases. The germline gives CDR1 SGHTA, CDR2 FQGNSA. The CDR3 loop reads CASSSYQETQYF. DNA for the CDR3: TGTGCCAGCAGCTCCTACCAAGAGACCCAGTACTTC.

The chain employs TRBV5-6 and TRBJ1-4; the D is unclear. The V gene lost 4 bases and the J gene lost 7 bases, with 17 bases spanning the gap. The CDR3 length is 15 residues. The germline V gene has CDR1 SGHDT and CDR2 YYEEEE. In DNA, the CDR3 is TGTGCCAGCAGCCTTGGGTCCCTTAGGAGTGAAAAACTGTTTTTT. Protein product: CASSLGSLRSEKLFF.

V gene TRBV6-5 combines with J gene TRBJ1-3; no definite D call. CDR1 MNHEY and CDR2 SVGAGI come from the germline V gene. V lost 7 bases, J lost 1 base, and 14 bases lay in between. This CDR3 spans 15 amino acids. The CDR3 reads CASTPNGGSGNTIYF. CDR3 nucleotides: TGTGCCAGCACTCCCAACGGCGGATCTGGAAACACCATATATTTT.

The CDR3 region is CASSFWATGQQTQYF. In nucleotides, the CDR3 is TGTGCCAGCAGTTTTTGGGCCACAGGGCAGCAGACCCAGTACTTC. The V call is TRBV28, the J call TRBJ2-5, with a weak D call TRBD1 (6 bases). This CDR3 has 15 amino acids. The ends were cut back, 3 bases at V and 6 bases at J, with 17 bases in the middle. Germline CDR1 reads MDHEN; CDR2 reads SYDVKM. The full variable domain, with the rest looked up from reference TRBV28 and TRBJ2-5, is DVKVTQSSRYLVKRTGEKVFLECVQDMDHENMFWYRQDPGLGLRLIYFSYDVKMKEKGDIPEGYSVSREKKERFSLILESASTNQTSMYLCASSFWATGQQTQYFGPGTRLLVL.

The rearrangement uses TRBV28 and TRBJ2-6, with 8 bases matching TRBD1. The V gene end was trimmed by 6 bases and the J gene end by 0 bases; junction bases not matched to a gene: 16. This CDR3 is 20 amino acids long. Germline lookup yields CDR1 MDHEN and CDR2 SYDVKM. CDR3 region: CASRAASPGTGFSGANVLTF. CDR3 bases: TGTGCCAGCAGAGCCGCGTCCCCCGGGACAGGCTTCTCTGGGGCCAACGTCCTGACTTTC.

The J gene is TRBJ1-5, the V gene TRBV13, with 7 bases identical to TRBD1. The length of the CDR3 is 14 residues. The V gene end was trimmed by 5 bases and the J gene end by 6 bases; junction bases not matched to a gene: 7. Germline V gene data show CDR1 as PRHDT and CDR2 as FYEKMQ (reference sequence). CDR3 sequence reads: CASSLKGASQPQHF. The CDR3 nucleotides read TGTGCCAGCAGCCTCAAGGGGGCTAGTCAGCCCCAGCATTTT.

This chain links TRBV7-6 with TRBJ2-5, with D perhaps matching TRBD2 (5 bases). CDR3 length equals 14 residues. Germline V gene lookup returns CDR1 SGHVS and CDR2 FNYEAQ. Trimming left V 5 bases short and J 5 bases short, with 15 bases between. CDR3 coding DNA: TGTGCCAGCAGCCCGTGGACGGCGGGCGAGACCCAGTACTTC. Protein sequence: CASSPWTAGETQYF.

The chain is built from TRBV6-5 and TRBJ1-4, with 7 positions matching TRBD1. The CDR3 is made up of 15 amino acids. V was pared by 4 bases and J by 6 bases, with 8 bases of the junction left unmatched. Germline V gene lookup returns CDR1 MNHEY and CDR2 SVGAGI. The CDR3 protein is CASSLGGRAHEKLFF. The CDR3 DNA sequence: TGTGCCAGCAGTTTAGGGGGCAGGGCGCATGAAAAACTGTTTTTT.

This clone occurred a few times. The chain uses TRBV19 and TRBJ2-6; no definite D call. Deletions cut 5 bases from V and 3 bases from J, with 8 bases between. The CDR3 extends over 14 amino acids. CDR1 and CDR2 (germline): LNHDA, SQIVND (reference sequence). This chain's CDR3 is CASSPTGGANVLTF. The CDR3, as DNA: TGTGCCAGTAGTCCGACTGGTGGGGCCAACGTCCTGACTTTC. Full variable domain (rest looked up from reference TRBV19 and TRBJ2-6): DGGITQSPKYLFRKEGQNVTLSCEQNLNHDAMYWYRQDPGQGLRLIYYSQIVNDFQKGDIAEGYSVSREKKESFPLTVTSAQKNPTAFYLCASSPTGGANVLTFGAGSRLTVL.

This clone was seen only once. This chain joins TRBV11-2 and TRBJ1-4; D uncertain. The CDR3 is made up of 14 amino acids. V was trimmed by 0 bases and J by 8 bases, leaving 10 bases between them. CDR1 and CDR2 (germline): SGHAT, FQNNGV. The CDR3 DNA follows: TGTGCCAGCAGCTTAGAGACTAATGGGGAAAAACTGTTTTTT. The encoded protein is CASSLETNGEKLFF.

The V call is TRBV7-9, the J call TRBJ1-5; D not certain. This CDR3 contains 13 residues. The V gene's germline CDR1 is SEHNR and CDR2 FQNEAQ (reference sequence). Deletions cut 1 base from V and 5 bases from J, with 6 bases between. CDR3 in amino acids: CASSLERDQPQHF. CDR3 sequence (DNA): TGTGCCAGCAGCTTAGAGAGGGATCAGCCCCAGCATTTT. Supplemented by reference TRBV7-9 and TRBJ1-5, the full variable domain reads DTGVSQNPRHKITKRGQNVTFRCDPISEHNRLYWYRQTLGQGPEFLTYFQNEAQLEKSRLLSDRFSAERPKGSFSTLEIQRTEQGDSAMYLCASSLERDQPQHFGDGTRLSIL.

In this sample, this clone turned up a few times. The CDR3 coding sequence is TGTGCCAGCTCACCGGGGACTAGCGGGATCAACGAGCAGTACTTC. Translation gives CASSPGTSGINEQYF. This chain uses TRBV18 with TRBJ2-7, with 13 bases lining up with TRBD2. With V trimmed by 3 bases and J by 5 bases, 4 bases remained unmatched. The CDR3 covers 15 residues. Germline CDR1 is KGHSH and CDR2 is LQKENI.

This chain connects TRBV28 to TRBJ2-7; D is possibly TRBD1 (6 bases). CDR1 is MDHEN and CDR2 is SYDVKM in the germline V gene. V was cut by 2 bases and J by 3 bases, with 8 bases left in between. CDR3 length: 13 residues. The CDR3 protein is CASSLDRNYEQYF. CDR3 bases: TGTGCCAGCAGTTTAGACAGGAACTACGAGCAGTACTTC.

The chain carries TRBV4-2 and TRBJ2-1; 12 bases are shared with TRBD2. The CDR3 extends over 16 amino acids. The germline V gene encodes CDR1 LGHNA and CDR2 YNFKEQ. Losses at the gene ends were 4 bases for V and 6 bases for J; bases not matched to a gene: 7. This CDR3 reads CASSRTSTSGSNEQFF. CDR3 nucleotides: TGTGCCAGCAGCCGAACTTCGACTAGCGGGAGCAATGAGCAGTTCTTC.

This CDR3 reads CASSLYQGNEKLFF. The CDR3 DNA reads TGCGCCAGCAGCTTGTACCAGGGGAATGAAAAACTGTTTTTT. This sequence joins TRBV5-1 and TRBJ1-4, with D possibly being TRBD1 (6 bases). The germline V and J ends were trimmed by 1 base and 5 bases, with 9 bases remaining between them. This CDR3 contains 14 residues. Germline lookup yields CDR1 SGHRS and CDR2 YFSETQ.

J is TRBJ2-1 and V is TRBV6-6; 12 positions match TRBD2. The CDR3 sequence is 15 residues long. J gave up 8 bases and V 5 bases, and 7 bases lay outside the gene matches. Germline V gene sequence: CDR1 MNHNY, CDR2 SVGAGI (reference sequence). The CDR3 spells CASSHRTSGTHEQFF. The DNA for the CDR3 is TGTGCCAGCAGTCATCGGACTAGCGGGACGCATGAGCAGTTCTTC.

This clone was detected a few times. This chain connects TRBV2 to TRBJ1-2, with a weak D call TRBD1 (5 bases). V gave up 5 bases and J gave up 6 bases, with 13 bases separating them. The CDR3 spans 13 residues. Germline V lookup: CDR1 SNHLY, CDR2 FYNNEI. CDR3 in amino acids: CASSPRSGHGYTF. CDR3 nucleotides: TGTGCCAGCAGTCCAAGATCAGGGCATGGCTACACCTTC.

The sample holds a few counts of this clone. The chain joins TRBV5-4 to TRBJ2-5; 7 bases are a match to TRBD2. The CDR3 spans 16 residues. The V gene end was trimmed by 0 bases and the J gene end by 1 base; junction bases not matched to a gene: 6. Germline CDR1 SGHNT, CDR2 YYREEE (reference sequence). The CDR3 sequence is CASSLGASGAQETQYF. CDR3 DNA sequence: TGTGCCAGCAGCTTGGGGGCTAGCGGAGCCCAAGAGACCCAGTACTTC.

The chain's CDR3 is CASSQGDRAGELFF. The DNA for the CDR3 is TGTGCCAGCTCCCAAGGTGACAGGGCCGGGGAGCTGTTTTTT. The chain uses TRBV7-2 and TRBJ2-2; TRBD1 matches at 7 bases. CDR1 is SGHTA and CDR2 is FQGNSA in the germline V gene. CDR3 length equals 14 residues. The V gene end was trimmed by 8 bases and the J gene end by 6 bases; junction bases not matched to a gene: 9.